A single TCR beta chain is shown here with its context. TCRdb reprocessed the PCR reads with MiXCR, giving one entry per CDR3 protein. The sample lists about 640,000 distinct CDR3 sequences, about 20% occurring once. V gave up 2 bases and J gave up 7 bases, with 15 bases separating them. The V gene's germline CDR1 is GTSNPN and CDR2 SVGIG (reference sequence). The CDR3 extends over 13 amino acids. These data belong to a study of molecular identifiers for immune sequencing clone quantification. Sequences were obtained from naive CD8+ T cells from blood, with Jurkat cell RNA spiked in. The subset here: FACS-sorted CD8+CD4-CCR7+CD45RA+ naive T cells. The source of this sequence is a human donor in good health. Some libraries in this study had Jurkat cell RNA spiked in. The rearrangement links TRBV30 to TRBJ2-7; tentatively, D is TRBD1 or TRBD2 (5 bases each). CDR3 protein: CAWSFEGPWEQYF. The CDR3 nucleotides read TGTGCCTGGAGTTTCGAGGGGCCGTGGGAGCAGTACTTC.